This T cell receptor beta chain was retrieved from a study of T-cell memory formation after mild COVID-19. This clonotype came up a few times. TCRdb itself ran the 5' RACE reads through MiXCR, one entry per CDR3 protein. This table has 190,000 or so distinct CDR3 sequences, about 10% appearing once. Germline V gene lookup returns CDR1 LGHNA and CDR2 YNFKEQ. Losses at the gene ends were 4 bases for V and 7 bases for J; bases not matched to a gene: 21. The CDR3 sequence is 20 residues long. This receptor was taken from a man aged 18 to 29 who had mild COVID-19 (a few samples of this study predate the infection). Cell type and time point are not known. This chain links TRBV4-2 with TRBJ2-1, with 11 bases matching TRBD2. The specimen sequenced was PBMCs or a T cell subset sorted from them (not recorded which). CDR3 sequence: CASSLSGRGTTSGEANEQFF. DNA for the CDR3: TGTGCCAGCAGCCTAAGTGGTAGAGGAACGACTAGCGGGGAAGCAAATGAGCAGTTCTTC.